This is a list of T cell receptor beta chains from one sample in a study of cytomegalovirus exposure and HLA in healthy donors. Measured with immunoSEQ multiplex PCR; TCRdb has only the in-frame clones, and not every one. Of some 150,000 clones in the sample, 62% were seen once. The specimen was PBMCs. These receptors came from a man aged 35 to 55 in good health and CMV-seronegative. The CDR3 runs from the conserved cysteine through the conserved F or W. The D gene is left open where the match is weak. Expanded clones get a size class; other rows say once, few or many, or leave the size out.

v_gene: TRBV28; abundance: few; j_gene: TRBJ2-5; d_gene: TRBD2; CDR3nt: TGTGCCAGCAGTCTCACGGCGGGACTAGCGCGGACCCAGTACTTC; CDR3aa: CASSLTAGLARTQYF
v_gene: TRBV10-3; abundance: NA; j_gene: TRBJ1-2; d_gene: TRBD1; CDR3nt: TGTGCCATCAGTGCCTCCGGGACAGGGAATGGCTACACCTTC; CDR3aa: CAISASGTGNGYTF
v_gene: TRBV11-2; abundance: NA; j_gene: TRBJ2-7; d_gene: TRBD2; CDR3nt: TGTGCCAGCAGCTTAGGGCAGCGGGGTTACGAGCAGTACTTC; CDR3aa: CASSLGQRGYEQYF
v_gene: TRBV6-5; abundance: once; j_gene: TRBJ2-1; d_gene: NA; CDR3nt: TGTGCCAGCAGTTACTTAGAGGTCTCCTACAATGAGCAGTTCTTC; CDR3aa: CASSYLEVSYNEQFF
v_gene: TRBV5-1; abundance: NA; j_gene: TRBJ2-1; d_gene: TRBD2; CDR3nt: TGCGCCAGCAGCTCCCCGGGGGGAGCGGGGTACAATGAGCAGTTCTTC; CDR3aa: CASSSPGGAGYNEQFF
v_gene: TRBV6-5; abundance: NA; j_gene: TRBJ2-5; d_gene: TRBD2; CDR3nt: TGTGCCAGCAGTTACGGGAGCGGGGGGGGAGAGGAGACCCAGTACTTC; CDR3aa: CASSYGSGGGEETQYF
v_gene: TRBV5-1; abundance: few; j_gene: TRBJ1-2; d_gene: NA; CDR3nt: TGCGCCAGCAGCTTGGGAGGTAGCGACGGCTACACCTTC; CDR3aa: CASSLGGSDGYTF
v_gene: TRBV6-4; abundance: NA; j_gene: TRBJ2-1; d_gene: TRBD2; CDR3nt: TGTGCCAGCAGTGGCGAAGGACTAGCGGGGTACAATGAGCAGTTCTTC; CDR3aa: CASSGEGLAGYNEQFF
v_gene: TRBV21-1; abundance: NA; j_gene: TRBJ2-1; d_gene: NA; CDR3nt: TGTGCCAGCAGCAAAGGCGGCGGGAGGGCCCGGAATGAGCAGTTCTTC; CDR3aa: CASSKGGGRARNEQFF
v_gene: TRBV2; abundance: few; j_gene: TRBJ1-1; d_gene: NA; CDR3nt: TGTGCCAGCAGGAACCGGGAGAACACTGAAGCTTTCTTT; CDR3aa: CASRNRENTEAFF
v_gene: TRBV5-1; abundance: few; j_gene: TRBJ2-3; d_gene: NA; CDR3nt: TGCGCCAGCAGCCCCCGGGTGGCCCAAGTAACAGATACGCAGTATTTT; CDR3aa: CASSPRVAQVTDTQYF